These T cell receptor beta chains were read from a single sample in a study of T cell responses to AZD1222 COVID-19 vaccine. Profiled with immunoSEQ multiplex PCR; TCRdb holds only in-frame clones, not every one. Among 180,000 or so clones, roughly 88% were seen once, and the ten largest hold approximately 7.7%. The sample in question was peripheral blood, obtained on day 0 of AZD1222 vaccination. The receptors were gathered from an adult in good health. Each CDR3 is given with its conserved first and last residue. Each record gives: D gene, clone size, V gene, J gene, CDR3 DNA, CDR3 protein. A D gene is named only where the DNA matches it firmly. Not every row has a clone size; where given, it reads once, few, many or a size class.

>NA|NA|TRBV15|TRBJ1-4
TGTGCCACCAGCAGAGATCCTCGGGGGGTTGGTGAAAAACTGTTTTTT
CATSRDPRGVGEKLFF
>NA|NA|TRBV3-1/TRBV3-2|TRBJ1-6
TGTGCCAGCAGCCAAACATCAGGGTATAATTCACCCCTCCACTTT
CASSQTSGYNSPLHF
>TRBD1|NA|TRBV9|TRBJ2-7
TGTGCCAGCACGAAGGGACAGGGCAACTCCTACGAGCAGTACTTC
CASTKGQGNSYEQYF
>NA|NA|TRBV27|TRBJ1-4
TGTGCCAGCAGTTTAGCGCCAGCGGGCCCTTTTAATGAAAAACTGTTTTTT
CASSLAPAGPFNEKLFF
>NA|NA|TRBV28|TRBJ2-3
TGTGCCAGCAGTCTCACCTTGGCTAGCGGCACAGATACGCAGTATTTT
CASSLTLASGTDTQYF
>NA|NA|TRBV2|TRBJ2-4
TGTGCCAGCAGTGAACGTGAGGGGCTAGCCAAAAACATTCAGTACTTC
CASSEREGLAKNIQYF
>NA|NA|TRBV7-9|TRBJ2-7
TGTGCCAGCAGCAACACAGGTGCCTCCTACGAGCAGTACTTC
CASSNTGASYEQYF
>TRBD1|NA|TRBV5-1|TRBJ2-7
TGCGCCAGCAGGACAGGGGTGTACGAGCAGTACTTC
CASRTGVYEQYF
>TRBD2|NA|TRBV9|TRBJ2-5
TGTGCCAGCAGCGCAGGGACTAGCGGGGGACAAGAGACCCAGTACTTC
CASSAGTSGGQETQYF
>NA|once|TRBV19|TRBJ2-7
TGTGCCAGTAGACGGGGGTTCGAGCAGTACTTC
CASRRGFEQYF
>TRBD2|NA|TRBV6-5|TRBJ2-7
TGTGCCAGCAGAACTAGGCTAGCGGGCGCCTACGAGCAGTACTTC
CASRTRLAGAYEQYF
>TRBD1|NA|TRBV10-3|TRBJ1-2
TGTGCCATCAGTGGCCAGGGGGCCCTAACCTTTGAGGGCTACACCTTC
CAISGQGALTFEGYTF
>NA|once|TRBV5-5|TRBJ1-6
TGTGCCAGCAGCTTGCCCCCGGGACCAGGGTCACCCCTCCACTTT
CASSLPPGPGSPLHF
>TRBD2|NA|TRBV7-9|TRBJ2-7
TGTGCCAGCAGTCCGGGACTACCACCCTACGAGCAGTACTTC
CASSPGLPPYEQYF
>NA|NA|TRBV6-2/TRBV6-3|TRBJ1-1
TGTGCCAGCAGTTACTCGAGGACGGATGAAGCTTTCTTT
CASSYSRTDEAFF
>NA|NA|TRBV24-1|TRBJ1-2
TGTGCCACCAGTGATTTAAAGGGTGCTGGCTACACCTTC
CATSDLKGAGYTF
>TRBD2|NA|TRBV2|TRBJ2-2
TGTGCCACCGGGACTAGGGCCGGGGAGCTGTTTTTT
CATGTRAGELFF
>NA|NA|TRBV7-3|TRBJ2-1
TGTGCCAGCAGCTTCCGACCACCCAATGAGCAGTTCTTC
CASSFRPPNEQFF
>TRBD1|NA|TRBV5-4|TRBJ2-6
TGTGCCAGCAGCCCGACTGTGGGGGACAGGGGGACCTCTGGGGCCAACGTCCTGACTTTC
CASSPTVGDRGTSGANVLTF
>TRBD1|NA|TRBV7-9|TRBJ2-1
TGTGCCAGCAGCTCGAAAGTAGGTCAGGGGGAGAATGAGCAGTTCTTC
CASSSKVGQGENEQFF
>NA|NA|TRBV27|TRBJ2-5
TGTGCCAGCAGCAACCGGGTAGGGCAAGAGACCCAGTACTTC
CASSNRVGQETQYF
>TRBD2|NA|TRBV9|TRBJ2-1
TGTGCCAGCAGCGTAGGTGGGGCGGGGGGGCAGACTAGCTCCTACAATGAGCAGTTCTTC
CASSVGGAGGQTSSYNEQFF
>NA|few|TRBV28|TRBJ2-4
TGTGCCAGCAGTTTCCCCTCAGGGGCGGCCAAAAACATTCAGTACTTC
CASSFPSGAAKNIQYF
>NA|once|TRBV7-6|TRBJ2-7
TGTGCCAGCAGCTCGGACACCTACGAGCAGTACTTC
CASSSDTYEQYF
>NA|once|TRBV5-4|TRBJ2-5
TGTGCCAGCAGCTTCGAAGCGGCCCAAGAGACCCAGTACTTC
CASSFEAAQETQYF
>NA|NA|TRBV5-1|TRBJ1-1
TGCGCCAGCAGCTTGGATACGGTGGGGAGGGGAGCTTTCTTT
CASSLDTVGRGAFF
>TRBD1|once|TRBV19|TRBJ1-2
TGTGCCAGTAGTATGGAGAACAGGGGGCGTTTATATGGCTACACCTTC
CASSMENRGRLYGYTF
>NA|NA|TRBV12-5|TRBJ1-3
TGTGCTAGTGGTTTAGAACAGGGAGGAGGTGGAAACACCATATATTTT
CASGLEQGGGGNTIYF
>NA|once|TRBV19|TRBJ1-6
TGTGCCAGTAGTATCGGGCAGGGGTACTCACCCCTCCACTTT
CASSIGQGYSPLHF
>NA|NA|TRBV9|TRBJ1-2
TGTGCCAGCAGCCTCCGGGGAGGCGGAATTTCTAACTATGGCTACACCTTC
CASSLRGGGISNYGYTF
>NA|NA|TRBV5-5|TRBJ1-5
TGTGCCAGCAGCTTGGAAGGGGTCCGAGGACAGCCCCAGCATTTT
CASSLEGVRGQPQHF
>NA|NA|TRBV2|TRBJ1-5
TGTGCCAGCGGGGTAGGTGGGGTGGCCAATCAGCCCCAGCATTTT
CASGVGGVANQPQHF
>NA|NA|TRBV2|TRBJ1-6
TGTGCCAGCAGTGTTAGGGGTAACAATTCACCCCTCCACTTT
CASSVRGNNSPLHF
>NA|NA|TRBV3-1/TRBV3-2|TRBJ2-7
TGTGCCAGCAGCCAAGAAGGGGGTTCCTACGAGCAGTACTTC
CASSQEGGSYEQYF
>NA|NA|TRBV3-1/TRBV3-2|TRBJ2-1
TGTGCCAGCAGCCTCCCGGCGGGGACCTCCTACAATGAGCAGTTCTTC
CASSLPAGTSYNEQFF
>NA|NA|TRBV7-2|TRBJ1-2
TGTGCCAGCAGCTTAGAGGGACAACCTTACTATGGCTACACCTTC
CASSLEGQPYYGYTF
>NA|NA|TRBV10-3|TRBJ1-5
TGTGCCATAAATATGGGGGGGAACAATCAGCCCCAGCATTTT
CAINMGGNNQPQHF
>NA|NA|TRBV10-3|TRBJ1-5
TGTGCCATCAGTGAACAGGGACCTAGCAATCAGCCCCAGCATTTT
CAISEQGPSNQPQHF
>NA|NA|TRBV7-6|TRBJ1-3
TGTGCCAGCAGCTCCACCCCCGACCGGCGATCTGGAAACACCATATATTTT
CASSSTPDRRSGNTIYF
>NA|NA|TRBV11-2|TRBJ2-2
TGTGCCAGCAGCTCAGGAACACTAAACACCGGGGAGCTGTTTTTT
CASSSGTLNTGELFF
>TRBD1|NA|TRBV7-3|TRBJ1-3
TGTGCCAGCAGCAACACAGGGGGCGAGGACACCATATATTTT
CASSNTGGEDTIYF
>NA|NA|TRBV5-4|TRBJ1-1
TGTGCCAGCAGCTCCAATGGTAGATCTGAAGCTTTCTTT
CASSSNGRSEAFF
>NA|NA|TRBV29-1|TRBJ1-5
TGCAGCGTTCGCGGCAGTATCAATCAGCCCCAGCATTTT
CSVRGSINQPQHF
>NA|NA|TRBV11-1|TRBJ1-2
TGTGCCAGCAGCTTAGATCCCAGGGGTCGCTACACCTTC
CASSLDPRGRYTF
>NA|NA|TRBV4-2|TRBJ1-4
TGTGCCAGCAGCCACGACCCCCGGAGCTCTAATGAAAAACTGTTTTTT
CASSHDPRSSNEKLFF
>TRBD1|NA|TRBV28|TRBJ1-1
TGTGCCAGCAGTGTCACAGGGGGAACTTTCTTT
CASSVTGGTFF